This entry lists 9 T cell receptor beta chains sequenced from one sample in a study of blood T cell repertoires in COVID-19. Sequencing used immunoSEQ multiplex PCR; TCRdb keeps in-frame clones, though not all of them. The sample carries 55,000 or so clones, about 89% recorded once. The material sequenced was peripheral blood. These receptors all stem from a man aged 55 to 70 with active or convalescent COVID-19.

The chain has TRBV29-1 and TRBJ1-2, with 8 bases fitting TRBD1. The ends lost 5 bases at V and 5 bases at J; junction bases unmatched: 7. Germline-derived CDR1 and CDR2 are SQVTM and ANQGSEA. The CDR3 covers 13 residues. The CDR3 spells CSVPGQAAYGYTF. DNA for the CDR3: TGCAGCGTTCCGGGACAGGCAGCTTATGGCTACACCTTC.

The chain uses TRBV10-3 and TRBJ2-2, with 8 positions matching TRBD2. Germline CDR1 and CDR2: ENHRY and SYGVKD. The ends lost 6 bases at V and 4 bases at J; junction bases unmatched: 10. The CDR3 covers 16 residues. Here the CDR3 reads CAISGGKSGSTGELFF. The CDR3 DNA reads as TGTGCCATCAGCGGGGGGAAGAGCGGGAGCACCGGGGAGCTGTTTTTT.

The chain employs TRBV7-8 and TRBJ2-2; 9 positions agree with TRBD1. Germline CDR1 reads SGHVS; CDR2 reads FQNEAQ. J lost 1 base, V lost 6 bases, and 6 bases had no gene match. The CDR3 consists of 16 residues. The CDR3 DNA reads as TGTGCCAGCAGAATCCGGGACAGGGTGAACACCGGGGAGCTGTTTTTT. Translated, it gives CASRIRDRVNTGELFF.

The genes are TRBV11-2 and TRBJ2-1; a possible D gene is TRBD2 (5 bases). The V gene's germline CDR1 is SGHAT and CDR2 FQNNGV. This CDR3 is 13 amino acids long. V lost 5 bases and J 8 bases, leaving 13 bases between the germline ends. In DNA form, the CDR3 reads TGTGCCAGCAGCCTAACTAGTCACCATGAGCAGTTCTTC. Amino acid sequence: CASSLTSHHEQFF.

The chain joins TRBV6-2 or TRBV6-3 to TRBJ2-7, with TRBD1 identical over 9 bases. The V and J ends lost 1 base and 6 bases, in that order; junction bases with no gene match: 7. Germline loops: CDR1 MNHEY, CDR2 SVGEGT. The CDR3 has 15 amino acids. CDR3: CASSYLGQGRGEQYF. The DNA for the CDR3 is TGTGCCAGCAGTTACTTGGGACAGGGCAGGGGCGAGCAGTACTTC.

The J gene is TRBJ2-5, the V gene TRBV4-2; TRBD2 matches 7 bases. The CDR3 has 16 amino acids. Germline CDR1 LGHNA, CDR2 YNFKEQ. J gave up 2 bases and V 0 bases, and 6 bases lay outside the gene matches. The CDR3, as DNA: TGTGCCAGCAGCCAAGATCGAGCGGGGATACAAGAGACCCAGTACTTC. Amino acids: CASSQDRAGIQETQYF.

This rearrangement joins TRBV18 to TRBJ2-1; D is perhaps TRBD2 (5 bases). Looked up from germline, CDR1 is KGHSH and CDR2 is LQKENI. V was clipped by 0 bases and J by 5 bases, with 11 bases between them. This CDR3 is built from 15 residues. CDR3 amino acids: CASSPPGREHNEQFF. In nucleotides, the CDR3 is TGTGCCAGCTCACCACCGGGTAGGGAGCACAATGAGCAGTTCTTC.

This chain uses TRBV5-1 with TRBJ1-1, with TRBD1 identical over 8 bases. This CDR3 has 13 residues. Unmatched junction bases numbered 0, after V lost 1 base and J lost 4 bases. CDR1 SGHRS and CDR2 YFSETQ come from the germline V gene. Here the CDR3 DNA reads TGCGCCAGCAGCTTGACAGGGGGCACTGAAGCTTTCTTT. It codes for CASSLTGGTEAFF.

This clone was seen more than once but under ten times. CDR3 loop: CASIDERSGFRAFF. The CDR3 nucleotides are TGTGCCAGCATAGACGAACGTTCGGGTTTTAGGGCTTTCTTT. The gene calls are TRBV7-2 and TRBJ1-1; no clear D gene. Trimming took 7 bases from V and 11 from J, leaving 23 bases between them. The CDR3 covers 14 residues. CDR1 is SGHTA, CDR2 FQGNSA, per germline.